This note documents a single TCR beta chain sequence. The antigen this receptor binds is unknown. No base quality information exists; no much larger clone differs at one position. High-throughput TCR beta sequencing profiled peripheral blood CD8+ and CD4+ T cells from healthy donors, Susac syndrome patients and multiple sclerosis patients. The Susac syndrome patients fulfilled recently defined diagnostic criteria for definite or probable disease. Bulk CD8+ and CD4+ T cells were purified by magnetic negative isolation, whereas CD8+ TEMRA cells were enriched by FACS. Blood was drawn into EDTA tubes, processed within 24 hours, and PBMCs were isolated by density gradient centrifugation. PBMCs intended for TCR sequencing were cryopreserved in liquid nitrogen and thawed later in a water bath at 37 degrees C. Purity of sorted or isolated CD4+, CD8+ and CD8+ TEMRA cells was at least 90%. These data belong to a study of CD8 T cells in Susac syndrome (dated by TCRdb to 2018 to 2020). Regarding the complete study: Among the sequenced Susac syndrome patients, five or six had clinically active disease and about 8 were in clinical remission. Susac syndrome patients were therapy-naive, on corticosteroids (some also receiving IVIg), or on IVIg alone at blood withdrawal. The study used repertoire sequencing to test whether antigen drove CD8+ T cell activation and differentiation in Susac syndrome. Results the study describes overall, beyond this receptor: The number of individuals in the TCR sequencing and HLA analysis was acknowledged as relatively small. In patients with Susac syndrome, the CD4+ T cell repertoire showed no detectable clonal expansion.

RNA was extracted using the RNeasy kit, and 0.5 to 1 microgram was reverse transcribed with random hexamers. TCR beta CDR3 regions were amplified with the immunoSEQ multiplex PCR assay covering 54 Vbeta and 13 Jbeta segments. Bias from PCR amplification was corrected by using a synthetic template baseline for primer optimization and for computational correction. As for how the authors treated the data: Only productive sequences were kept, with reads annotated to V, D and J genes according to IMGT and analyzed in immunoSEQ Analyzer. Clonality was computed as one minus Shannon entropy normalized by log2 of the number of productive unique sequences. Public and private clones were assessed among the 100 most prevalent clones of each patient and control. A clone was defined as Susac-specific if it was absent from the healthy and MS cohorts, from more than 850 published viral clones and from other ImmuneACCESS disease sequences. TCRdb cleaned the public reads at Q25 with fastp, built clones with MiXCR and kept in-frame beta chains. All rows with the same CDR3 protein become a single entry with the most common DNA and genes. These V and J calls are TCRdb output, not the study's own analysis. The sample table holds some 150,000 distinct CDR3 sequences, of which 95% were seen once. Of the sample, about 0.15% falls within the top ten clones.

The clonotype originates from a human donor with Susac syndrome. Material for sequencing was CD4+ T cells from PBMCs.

The DNA is TGTGCCTGGAGGATACAGGGGGCGCGCTATGGCTACACCTTC. The resulting protein is CAWRIQGARYGYTF. The V gene is TRBV30 and the J gene is TRBJ1-2; 9 of the junction bases match TRBD1. In the germline V gene (reference sequence), CDR1 corresponds to GTSNPN and CDR2 to SVGIG. Here V drops 3 bases and J drops 4 bases, and the junction holds 6 bases not matched to any gene. There are 14 amino acids in the CDR3, from cysteine to phenylalanine inclusive. Kept here is only the CDR3 DNA, which spans 42 bases and is read in frame from base 1.